This T cell receptor (beta chain) was identified during a study of T cell responses to AZD1222 COVID-19 vaccine. The CDR3 has 14 amino acids. Looked up from germline, CDR1 is LGHNA and CDR2 is YSLEER. Trimming shortened V by 0 bases and J by 5 bases, and 11 bases separated the two germline ends. Profiled with immunoSEQ multiplex PCR; TCRdb holds only in-frame clones, not every one. The data contain about 120,000 clones, 80% to 90% of them seen just once; the ten biggest clones take up 1.5% to 2%. The genes are TRBV4-3 and TRBJ2-7, with D unresolved. The receptor comes from an adult in good health. The specimen comprised peripheral blood, sampled on day 0 of AZD1222 vaccination. The CDR3 bases are TGCGCCAGCAGCCAAGATAGTAGCAGCGACGAGCAGTACTTC. Its translation is CASSQDSSSDEQYF.